The sequence of this T cell receptor beta chain was determined in a study of control samples from healthy donors and cancer patients. This CDR3 is built from 17 residues. J was trimmed by 1 base and V by 4 bases; bases with no gene match: 8. The germline CDR1 and CDR2 sequences are MNHNS and SASEGT. TCRdb's table, derived via immunoSEQ multiplex PCR, lists solely in-frame clones and lacks some. In the table there are about 130,000 clones, approximately 92% of which are singletons. The chain carries TRBV6-1 and TRBJ2-2, with 8 bases fitting TRBD1. What was sequenced was blood. The clonotype was recovered from a man aged 18 to 30 in good health. CDR3 in amino acids: CASSGGRTGRNTGELFF. The CDR3 region has the DNA TGTGCCAGCAGTGGGGGCCGGACAGGGAGGAACACCGGGGAGCTGTTTTTT.